This T cell receptor beta chain was documented in a study of CD8+ T cells in alopecia areata. Study at large: In an open-label trial, patients got 5 to 10 mg tofacitinib twice daily. Findings and caveats of the study: Scalp sample sequencing also detects resident alphabeta T cells of normal skin.

The V segment lost 1 base and the J segment 4 bases; nucleotides outside the gene matches: 4. The germline CDR1 and CDR2 sequences are MGHRA and YSYEKL. CDR3 length equals 15 residues. Extraction of RNA preceded its reverse transcription into cDNA, which served as the sequencing template. Profiling relied on immunoSEQ multiplex PCR, and the TCRdb table lists in-frame clones only, not all of them. Here the sample spans roughly 200,000 clones, almost 65% being singletons. To note about this clone: The antigen remains undetermined.

The source material was CD4+ T cells sorted from blood, sampled at week 0. This TCR derives from a human donor with alopecia areata. The gene calls are TRBV4-1 and TRBJ1-5; 7 bases map to TRBD1. CDR3 residues: CASSQADRENQPQHF. CDR3 sequence (DNA): TGCGCCAGCAGCCAAGCAGACAGGGAAAATCAGCCCCAGCATTTT.